The present TCR beta chain was sequenced within a study of blood T cell repertoires in COVID-19 (dated by TCRdb to the early 2020s). About the full investigation: Samples from collaborators originated in the United States, Italy and Spain and spanned both the acute and convalescent phases of COVID-19. The repertoires were released in a freely available public database meant as a resource for research on the immune response to SARS-CoV-2. The dataset comprised deeply sampled blood TCRbeta repertoires from subjects exposed to, actively infected with, or recovered from COVID-19. The material from the prospective study consisted of cDNA or gDNA derived from T cells, B-cell-depleted T cells, or PBMCs. Where available, HLA class I and class II types were obtained from metadata supplied by the sample provider rather than from assay-based typing. The samples were drawn from two sources: the first 160 participants of the ongoing ImmuneRACE study, and about 1,300 subjects contributed by 6 global collaborators. Nearly every sample came with metadata listing a de-identified subject ID, COVID-19 status, age in years and sex. Paper-wide results and their limitations: Clinical and demographic metadata were provided uncurated, with the amount varying by source and participant.

This clone was detected once. There is no known antigen for this receptor. Qualities for individual bases were not recorded, and no much larger clone is one base off. TCRbeta CDR3 regions were amplified from genomic DNA by means of the immunoSEQ Assay, a bias-controlled multiplex PCR. Turning to the authors' computational methods: The number of nucleated cells in each sample was estimated by amplification of reference gene primers within the assay. Sequence reads were collapsed and filtered to measure the absolute abundance of every unique TCRbeta CDR3 rearrangement. For each sample, productive Simpson clonality was calculated as the square root of Simpson's diversity index across productive rearrangements. The clones in this table, taken by TCRdb from immuneACCESS, are in-frame only. Not every clone is retained; where verified, under half of the shortfall comes from an unresolved V gene, and the cause of the rest is unknown. V, J and clone size reflect that table, while D and trimming were determined from the DNA. In this sample the table shows more than 150,000 clones, 94% of which occur a single time. The leading ten clones occupy approximately 0.8% of the sample.

At one collaborating source in Seattle, patients were enrolled during active infection and were followed longitudinally through the course of disease. Collaborating institutions collected whole blood in K2EDTA tubes following their own protocols. For TCRbeta analysis, collaborators shipped samples in one of three forms: frozen whole blood, isolated PBMCs, or DNA extracted from either of those sample types. Germline trimming amounts to 5 bases on V and 8 bases on J, with 8 as the count of junction bases outside the gene matches. The CDR3 spans 14 residues, from the cysteine through the phenylalanine. CDR3 DNA only is kept here, 42 bases in frame from base 1. CDR1 is given as SEHNR and CDR2 as FQNEAQ, both from the germline V gene (reference sequence).

The sequence derives from a man aged 30 to 45 with COVID-19, enrolled during active disease. The rearranged chain carries TRBV7-9 and TRBJ1-2; the junction holds 10 bases that match TRBD1. The sample was peripheral blood. The CDR3 reads CASSPRGTGEGYTF. The bases are TGTGCCAGCAGCCCGAGGGGGACAGGGGAAGGCTACACCTTC.